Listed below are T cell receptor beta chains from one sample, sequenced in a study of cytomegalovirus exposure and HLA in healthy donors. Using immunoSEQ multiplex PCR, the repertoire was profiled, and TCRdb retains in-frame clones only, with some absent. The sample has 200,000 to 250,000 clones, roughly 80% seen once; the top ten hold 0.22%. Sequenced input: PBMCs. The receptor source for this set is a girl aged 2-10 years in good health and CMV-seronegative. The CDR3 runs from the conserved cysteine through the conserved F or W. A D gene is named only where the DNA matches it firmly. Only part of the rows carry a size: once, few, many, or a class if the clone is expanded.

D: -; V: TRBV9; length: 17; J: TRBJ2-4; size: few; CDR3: CASSVGIAFNAKNIQYF; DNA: TGTGCCAGCAGCGTTGGCATAGCCTTTAATGCCAAAAACATTCAGTACTTC
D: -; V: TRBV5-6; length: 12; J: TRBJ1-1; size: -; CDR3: CASSLVQTEAFF; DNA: TGTGCCAGCAGCTTGGTCCAGACTGAAGCTTTCTTT
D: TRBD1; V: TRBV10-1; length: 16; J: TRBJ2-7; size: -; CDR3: CASSEAGTALLYEQYF; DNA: TGCGCCAGCAGTGAGGCCGGGACAGCGCTACTCTACGAGCAGTACTTC
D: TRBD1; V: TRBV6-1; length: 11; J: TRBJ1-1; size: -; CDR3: CASRGQLEAFF; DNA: TGTGCCAGCAGGGGACAGCTTGAAGCTTTCTTT
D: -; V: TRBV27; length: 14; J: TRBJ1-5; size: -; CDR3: CASSAAGSHQPQHF; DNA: TGTGCCAGCAGCGCAGCGGGGTCCCATCAGCCCCAGCATTTT
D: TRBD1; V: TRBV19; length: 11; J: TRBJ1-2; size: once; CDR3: CASSTGGGYTF; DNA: TGTGCCAGTAGTACAGGGGGCGGCTACACCTTC
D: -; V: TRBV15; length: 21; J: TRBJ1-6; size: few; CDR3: CATSRDGFGQGEALYNSPLHF; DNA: TGTGCCACCAGCAGAGACGGGTTTGGGCAGGGCGAGGCCCTCTATAATTCACCCCTCCACTTT
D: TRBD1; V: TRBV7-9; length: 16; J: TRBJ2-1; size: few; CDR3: CASSFDPGQGMSEQFF; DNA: TGTGCCAGCAGCTTCGATCCGGGACAGGGGATGAGTGAGCAGTTCTTC
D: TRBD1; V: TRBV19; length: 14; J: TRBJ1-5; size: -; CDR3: CASSMGQPNQPQHF; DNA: TGTGCCAGTAGTATGGGACAGCCCAATCAGCCCCAGCATTTT
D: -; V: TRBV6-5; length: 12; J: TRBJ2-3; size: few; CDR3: CASSQSRDTQYF; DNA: TGTGCCAGCAGTCAGTCTAGGGATACGCAGTATTTT
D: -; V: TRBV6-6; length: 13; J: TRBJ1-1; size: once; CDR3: CASSYGAATEAFF; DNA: TGTGCCAGCAGTTACGGGGCGGCCACTGAAGCTTTCTTT
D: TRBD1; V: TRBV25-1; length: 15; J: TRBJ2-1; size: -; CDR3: CASSGGQGSWNEQFF; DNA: TGTGCCAGCAGTGGAGGACAGGGGTCCTGGAATGAGCAGTTCTTC
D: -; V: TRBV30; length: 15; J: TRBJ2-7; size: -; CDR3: CAWSVPWRVSYEQYF; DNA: TGTGCCTGGAGTGTACCCTGGCGGGTCTCCTACGAGCAGTACTTC
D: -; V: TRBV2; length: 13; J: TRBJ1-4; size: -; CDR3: CASSGSRSEKLFF; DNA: TGTGCCAGCAGTGGGAGCCGATCTGAAAAACTGTTTTTT
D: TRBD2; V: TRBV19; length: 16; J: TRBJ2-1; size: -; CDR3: CASSWTSGRAPLEQFF; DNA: TGTGCCAGTAGTTGGACTAGCGGGAGGGCCCCGCTGGAGCAGTTCTTC
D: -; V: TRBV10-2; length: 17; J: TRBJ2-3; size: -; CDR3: CARTGERGVGWTDTQYF; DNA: TGCGCCAGGACAGGGGAACGGGGGGTAGGGTGGACAGATACGCAGTATTTT
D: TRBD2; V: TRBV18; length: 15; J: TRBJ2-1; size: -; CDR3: CATPWGGRAGNEQFF; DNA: TGTGCCACCCCCTGGGGCGGGAGGGCCGGCAATGAGCAGTTCTTC
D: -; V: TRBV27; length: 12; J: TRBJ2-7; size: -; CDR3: CASSDSTYEQYF; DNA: TGTGCCAGCTCGGACAGCACCTACGAGCAGTACTTC
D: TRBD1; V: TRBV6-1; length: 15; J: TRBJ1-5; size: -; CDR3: CASRRDRGRVQPQHF; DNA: TGTGCCAGCAGACGGGACAGGGGGCGGGTTCAGCCCCAGCATTTT
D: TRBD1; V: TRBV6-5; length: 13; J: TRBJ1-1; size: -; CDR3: CASRTTGATEAFF; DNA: TGTGCCAGCAGAACGACAGGGGCCACTGAAGCTTTCTTT
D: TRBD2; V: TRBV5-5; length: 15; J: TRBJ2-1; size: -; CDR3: CASSLWGTSAYEQFF; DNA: TGTGCCAGCAGCTTGTGGGGGACTAGCGCCTATGAGCAGTTCTTC
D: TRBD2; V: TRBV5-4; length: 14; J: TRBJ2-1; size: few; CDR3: CASSSGTRNNEQFF; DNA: TGTGCCAGCAGCTCGGGGACTAGAAACAATGAGCAGTTCTTC
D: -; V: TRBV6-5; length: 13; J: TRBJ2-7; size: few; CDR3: CASSHDRFYEQYF; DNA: TGTGCCAGCAGCCACGACAGGTTCTACGAGCAGTACTTC
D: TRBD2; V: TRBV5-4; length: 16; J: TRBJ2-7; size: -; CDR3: CASSLPSGRAQDEQYF; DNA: TGTGCCAGCAGCTTGCCTAGCGGGAGGGCCCAGGACGAGCAGTACTTC
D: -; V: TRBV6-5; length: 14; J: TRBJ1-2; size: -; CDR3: CASSYSRGRYGYTF; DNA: TGTGCCAGCAGTTACTCGCGAGGGCGCTATGGCTACACCTTC
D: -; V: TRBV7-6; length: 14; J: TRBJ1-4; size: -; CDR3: CASSMDSTQEKLVF; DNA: TGTGCCAGCAGCATGGACAGCACTCAAGAAAAACTGGTTTTT
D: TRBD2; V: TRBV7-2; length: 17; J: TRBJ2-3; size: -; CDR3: CASSFTSGGGSTDTQYF; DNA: TGTGCCAGCAGCTTCACTAGCGGGGGGGGGAGCACAGATACGCAGTATTTT
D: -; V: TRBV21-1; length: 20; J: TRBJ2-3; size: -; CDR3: CASTKITPPGLAGITDTQYF; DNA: TGTGCCAGCACCAAAATCACACCACCTGGACTAGCCGGGATCACAGATACGCAGTATTTT
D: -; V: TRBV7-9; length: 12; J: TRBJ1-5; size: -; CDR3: CSSSLGGQPQHF; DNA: TGTTCCAGCAGCTTAGGAGGTCAGCCCCAGCATTTT
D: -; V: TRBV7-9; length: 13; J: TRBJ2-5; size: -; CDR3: CASSRGGLETQYF; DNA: TGTGCCAGCAGCCGAGGAGGGCTAGAGACCCAGTACTTC
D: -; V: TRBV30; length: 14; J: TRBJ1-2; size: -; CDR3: CAWSVDGPTGGYTF; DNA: TGTGCCTGGAGTGTAGATGGGCCCACGGGGGGCTACACCTTC
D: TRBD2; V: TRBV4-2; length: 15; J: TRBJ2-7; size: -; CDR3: CASSQLLADRYEQYF; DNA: TGTGCCAGCAGCCAGCTACTAGCGGATAGATACGAGCAGTACTTC
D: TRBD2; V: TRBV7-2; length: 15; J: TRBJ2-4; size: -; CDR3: CASSPRLAGGGIQYF; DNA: TGTGCCAGCAGCCCGAGACTAGCGGGGGGTGGCATTCAGTACTTC
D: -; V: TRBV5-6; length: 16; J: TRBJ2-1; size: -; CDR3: CASSYGTGIGYNEQFF; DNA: TGTGCCAGCAGCTACGGCACCGGGATTGGATACAATGAGCAGTTCTTC
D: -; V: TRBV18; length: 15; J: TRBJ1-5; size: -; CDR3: CASSPRGSGNQPQHF; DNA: TGTGCCAGCTCACCCCGGGGTTCCGGCAATCAGCCCCAGCATTTT
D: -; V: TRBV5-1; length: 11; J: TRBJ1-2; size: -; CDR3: CASSSGNGYTF; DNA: TGCGCCAGCAGCTCGGGTAATGGCTACACCTTC
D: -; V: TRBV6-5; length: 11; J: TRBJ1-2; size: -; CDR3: CATTRGGGYTF; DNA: TGTGCCACCACGAGGGGGGGCGGCTACACCTTC
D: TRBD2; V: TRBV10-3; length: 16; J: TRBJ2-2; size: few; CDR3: CAISEGTSGNTGELFF; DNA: TGTGCCATCAGTGAGGGGACTAGCGGGAACACCGGGGAGCTGTTTTTT
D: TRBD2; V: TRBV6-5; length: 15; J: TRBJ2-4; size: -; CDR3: CASSYSREAKNIQYF; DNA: TGTGCCAGCAGTTACTCGCGGGAGGCAAAAAACATTCAGTACTTC
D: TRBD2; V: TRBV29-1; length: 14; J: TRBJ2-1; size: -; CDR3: CSVLPTSGKGEQFF; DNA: TGCAGCGTTCTACCGACTAGCGGGAAAGGTGAGCAGTTCTTC
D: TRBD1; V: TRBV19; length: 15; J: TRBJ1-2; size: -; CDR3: CASSPWTGAEYGYTF; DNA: TGTGCCAGTAGTCCCTGGACAGGAGCGGAATATGGCTACACCTTC
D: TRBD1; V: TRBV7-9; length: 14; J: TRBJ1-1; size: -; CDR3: CASSQTGAGTEAFF; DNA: TGTGCCAGCAGCCAGACAGGGGCCGGGACTGAAGCTTTCTTT
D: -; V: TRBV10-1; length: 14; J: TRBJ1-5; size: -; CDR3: CASSEAGARQPQHF; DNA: TGCGCCAGCAGTGAGGCAGGGGCACGTCAGCCCCAGCATTTT
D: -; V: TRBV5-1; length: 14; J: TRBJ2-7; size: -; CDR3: CASSSTVKSYEQYF; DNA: TGCGCCAGCAGCTCGACAGTAAAGTCCTACGAGCAGTACTTC
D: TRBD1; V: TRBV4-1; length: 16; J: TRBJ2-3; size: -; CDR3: CASSGPGQGVADTQYF; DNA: TGCGCCAGCAGCGGACCGGGACAGGGGGTGGCAGATACGCAGTATTTT
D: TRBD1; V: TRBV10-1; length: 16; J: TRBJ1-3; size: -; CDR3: CASSEGGFSSGNTIYF; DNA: TGCGCCAGCAGTGAAGGGGGCTTTTCCTCTGGAAACACCATATATTTT
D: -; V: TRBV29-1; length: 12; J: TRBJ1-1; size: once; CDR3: CSVGWSNTEAFF; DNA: TGCAGCGTTGGATGGAGCAACACTGAAGCTTTCTTT
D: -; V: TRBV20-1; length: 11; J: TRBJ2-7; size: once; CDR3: CSAKGEGEQYF; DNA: TGCAGTGCTAAAGGTGAGGGAGAGCAGTACTTC
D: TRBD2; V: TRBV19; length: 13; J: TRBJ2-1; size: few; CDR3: CASSSSGGPLSFF; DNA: TGTGCCAGTAGTTCCTCGGGGGGGCCTCTCTCGTTCTTC
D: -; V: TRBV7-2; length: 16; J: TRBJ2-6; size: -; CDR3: CASSPSVNSGANVLTF; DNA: TGTGCCAGCAGCCCGTCTGTTAACTCTGGGGCCAACGTCCTGACTTTC
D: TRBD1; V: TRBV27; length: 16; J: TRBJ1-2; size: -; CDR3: CASSFSGTVDTNGYTF; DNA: TGTGCCAGCAGTTTTTCCGGGACAGTAGATACAAATGGCTACACCTTC
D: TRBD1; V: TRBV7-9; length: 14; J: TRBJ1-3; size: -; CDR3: CASTSGQDRNTIYF; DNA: TGTGCCAGCACCTCGGGACAGGACCGAAACACCATATATTTT
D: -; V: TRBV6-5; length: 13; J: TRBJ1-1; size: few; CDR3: CASRGHQNTEAFF; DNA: TGTGCCAGCAGGGGACACCAGAACACTGAAGCTTTCTTT
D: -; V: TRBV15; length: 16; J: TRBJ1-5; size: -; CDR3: CATSRDPRGNSQPQHF; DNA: TGTGCCACCAGCAGAGATCCTCGAGGTAATAGCCAGCCCCAGCATTTT
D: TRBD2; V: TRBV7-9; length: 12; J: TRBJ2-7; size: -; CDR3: CASSPGGHEQYF; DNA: TGTGCCAGCTCGCCGGGGGGTCACGAGCAGTACTTC
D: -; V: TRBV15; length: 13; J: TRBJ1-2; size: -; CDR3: CATSTGENYGYTF; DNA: TGTGCCACCAGCACCGGGGAAAACTATGGCTACACCTTC
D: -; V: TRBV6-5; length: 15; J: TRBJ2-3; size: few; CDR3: CASSPTGVSPDTQYF; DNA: TGTGCCAGCTCCCCAACGGGGGTATCCCCAGATACGCAGTATTTT